The 20 T cell receptor beta chains below come from one sample, sequenced in a study of blood T cell repertoires in COVID-19 (dated by TCRdb to about 2020). Libraries were built with the immunoSEQ multiplex PCR assay. TCRdb re-hosts the immuneACCESS table, in-frame sequences only. Its copies lack some clones; in the studies checked, an unresolved V gene accounts for under half of them, and the cause for the rest is not known. In all, the sample holds 150,000 to 200,000 clones, and approximately 90% of those were seen once. The biggest ten clones account for about 4% of the sample. The sample consisted of peripheral blood. All receptors come from a man between 18 and 29 years old with active or convalescent COVID-19.

This rearrangement joins TRBV2 to TRBJ1-5; the match to TRBD1 covers 8 bases. V dropped 5 bases and J dropped 4; count of bases not matched to a gene: 4. In germline, CDR1 is SNHLY, CDR2 FYNNEI. The CDR3 covers 14 residues. In DNA form, the CDR3 reads TGTGCCAGCAGTCTACAGGGGGGTAATCAGCCCCAGCATTTT. Translation gives CASSLQGGNQPQHF. The complete variable domain, with remaining parts taken from reference TRBV2 and TRBJ1-5, reads EPEVTQTPSHQVTQMGQEVILRCVPISNHLYFYWYRQILGQKVEFLVSFYNNEISEKSEIFDDQFSVERPDGSNFTLKIRSTKLEDSAMYFCASSLQGGNQPQHFGDGTRLSIL.

This clone was seen a few times. The chain carries TRBV30 and TRBJ1-4, with TRBD1 matching over 11 bases. The V gene end was trimmed by 1 base and the J gene end by 3 bases; junction bases not matched to a gene: 7. Germline V gene data show CDR1 as GTSNPN and CDR2 as SVGIG (reference sequence). The CDR3 length is 17 residues. The CDR3 DNA sequence: TGTGCCTGGAGTGGGACAGGGGGCGCCCCGGCTAATGAAAAACTGTTTTTT. The encoded protein is CAWSGTGGAPANEKLFF.

This chain joins TRBV5-1 and TRBJ1-1; 9 nucleotides match TRBD1. Per the germline V gene, CDR1 is SGHRS and CDR2 is YFSETQ. Losses at the gene ends were 4 bases for V and 1 base for J; bases not matched to a gene: 8. The CDR3 extends over 16 amino acids. The CDR3 protein is CASSLLTGGANTEAFF. The CDR3 bases are TGCGCCAGCAGCCTCTTAACAGGGGGCGCGAACACTGAAGCTTTCTTT.

This clone appeared a few times. The CDR3 here is CASSQGSGTSYNEQFF. The CDR3 DNA sequence: TGCGCCAGCAGCCAAGGTAGCGGGACGTCCTACAATGAGCAGTTCTTC. V and J are TRBV4-1 and TRBJ2-1; 8 bases line up with TRBD2. V gave up 1 base and J gave up 1 base; unmatched junction bases: 3. The CDR3 totals 16 residues. Germline V CDR1 and CDR2: MGHRA, YSYEKL.

The chain recombines TRBV14 with TRBJ1-2; tentative D call: TRBD1 (5 bases). Germline V gives CDR1 SGHDN, CDR2 FVKESK. The germline V and J ends were trimmed by 2 bases and 1 base, with 14 bases remaining between them. The CDR3 consists of 16 residues. The CDR3 DNA reads as TGTGCCAGCAGCCAATATTCACAGGCGGATAACTATGGCTACACCTTC. Amino acids: CASSQYSQADNYGYTF.

V gene TRBV2 combines with J gene TRBJ1-5; 11 nucleotides agree with TRBD1. The CDR3 contains 13 residues. Germline-derived CDR1 and CDR2 are SNHLY and FYNNEI. V was clipped by 7 bases and J by 7 bases; unmatched bases: 3. CDR3 bases: TGTGCCAGCATGGGACAGGGGGGCCAGCCCCAGCATTTT. Translation: CASMGQGGQPQHF.

The table lists this clone with a count of one. The CDR3, as DNA: TGTGCCAGTAGAGGAGAAGGGACCCAGTACTTC. Translated, it gives CASRGEGTQYF. This rearrangement joins TRBV19 to TRBJ2-5, with D unclear. V gave up 6 bases and J gave up 7 bases, with 9 bases separating them. The CDR3 contains 11 residues. Per germline, CDR1 LNHDA and CDR2 SQIVND (reference sequence).

This clone was detected once. The chain links TRBV20-1 to TRBJ2-3; D is possibly TRBD2 (5 bases). Germline assignment: CDR1 DFQATT and CDR2 SNEGSKA (reference sequence). CDR3 length: 15 amino acids. V lost 3 bases to trimming and J lost 2 bases, with 15 bases between them. For the CDR3, the DNA is TGCAGTGCTAGTCCGGGAATTGCTAACACAGATACGCAGTATTTT. Residues: CSASPGIANTDTQYF.

V and J are TRBV18 and TRBJ2-5; a weak D match, TRBD2 (6 bases). This CDR3 comprises 15 residues. With 1 base removed from V and 0 bases from J, the gap between germline ends came to 9 bases. From germline, CDR1 is KGHSH and CDR2 LQKENI. The CDR3 DNA sequence: TGTGCCAGCTCACCACAGCGCGGGAACCAAGAGACCCAGTACTTC. It codes for CASSPQRGNQETQYF. The variable domain in full, completed from reference TRBV18 and TRBJ2-5, reads NAGVMQNPRHLVRRRGQEARLRCSPMKGHSHVYWYRQLPEEGLKFMVYLQKENIIDESGMPKERFSAEFPKEGPSILRIQQVVRGDSAAYFCASSPQRGNQETQYFGPGTRLLVL.

This clone was seen only a few times. The V and J genes are TRBV18 and TRBJ1-4; tentatively, D is TRBD1 (6 bases). The V end lost 4 bases, the J end lost 5 bases, and 8 bases lay between the germline ends. Germline CDR1 reads KGHSH; CDR2 reads LQKENI. The CDR3 runs to 13 residues. This CDR3 reads CASSLDRNEKLFF. The CDR3 DNA is TGTGCCAGCTCACTGGACAGAAATGAAAAACTGTTTTTT.

The genes are TRBV7-8 and TRBJ1-2; 8 nucleotides line up with TRBD1. J lost 6 bases, V lost 1 base, and 7 bases had no gene match. The CDR3 covers 15 residues. Germline V gene data show CDR1 as SGHVS and CDR2 as FQNEAQ. The CDR3: CASSLGASGGNGYTF. The CDR3 coding sequence is TGTGCCAGCAGCTTAGGGGCCTCAGGGGGCAATGGCTACACCTTC.

V usage is TRBV3-1 (or the pseudogene TRBV3-2) and J usage is TRBJ2-1; 8 nucleotides align to TRBD1. The CDR3 is 14 residues long. Germline trimming cut 6 bases from V and 10 bases from J; bases unmatched to any gene: 11. Germline CDR1 is LGHDT and CDR2 is YNNKEL (reference sequence). The CDR3 here is CASSRNTGGLEQFF. The CDR3 coding sequence is TGTGCCAGCAGTCGTAATACAGGGGGATTGGAGCAGTTCTTC.

This clone was recorded a few times. V and J are TRBV3-1 (or the pseudogene TRBV3-2) and TRBJ1-1, with D hard to call. Germline loops: CDR1 LGHDT, CDR2 YNNKEL (reference sequence). The CDR3 is 13 amino acids. V dropped 2 bases and J dropped 6 bases, with 10 bases sitting between them. Here the CDR3 reads CASSQIAFAEAFF. CDR3 coding DNA: TGTGCCAGCAGCCAAATTGCGTTTGCTGAAGCTTTCTTT.

The J gene is TRBJ2-5, the V gene TRBV19; 10 bases fit TRBD1. The CDR3 has 15 amino acids. Germline V gives CDR1 LNHDA, CDR2 SQIVND (reference sequence). Trimming at V came to 9 bases and at J to 5 bases, leaving 12 bases not matched to a gene. CDR3 amino acids: CASSETGGVDETQYF. CDR3 coding DNA: TGTGCCAGCTCGGAGACAGGGGGCGTAGATGAGACCCAGTACTTC. Full variable domain (missing parts from reference TRBV19 and TRBJ2-5): DGGITQSPKYLFRKEGQNVTLSCEQNLNHDAMYWYRQDPGQGLRLIYYSQIVNDFQKGDIAEGYSVSREKKESFPLTVTSAQKNPTAFYLCASSETGGVDETQYFGPGTRLLVL.

The chain couples TRBV6-1 to TRBJ1-5; D perhaps matches TRBD1 (5 bases). The CDR3 runs 15 residues. The V gene lost 2 bases and the J gene lost 6 bases, with 14 bases spanning the gap. Germline V gene lookup returns CDR1 MNHNS and CDR2 SASEGT. The CDR3 reads CASSEWAGYGQPQHF. For the CDR3, the DNA is TGTGCCAGCAGTGAATGGGCAGGGTATGGTCAGCCCCAGCATTTT.

The chain links TRBV3-1 (or the pseudogene TRBV3-2) to TRBJ1-2; D ambiguous. Germline values: CDR1 LGHDT, CDR2 YNNKEL (reference sequence). This CDR3 is 14 amino acids long. Deletions cut 1 base from V and 6 bases from J, with 12 bases between. The CDR3 loop reads CASSQVGGQDGYTF. Here the CDR3 DNA reads TGTGCCAGCAGCCAAGTCGGTGGGCAGGATGGCTACACCTTC.

The chain carries TRBV2 and TRBJ2-2, with 11 bases fitting TRBD1. V was pared by 1 base and J by 2 bases, with 9 bases of the junction left unmatched. CDR3 length: 19 residues. In germline, CDR1 is SNHLY, CDR2 FYNNEI. Here the CDR3 DNA reads TGTGCCAGCAGTGAAGATATCGTGGGGACAGGGGGTAACACCGGGGAGCTGTTTTTT. Encoded protein: CASSEDIVGTGGNTGELFF. The full variable domain, its missing parts supplied by reference TRBV2 and TRBJ2-2, is EPEVTQTPSHQVTQMGQEVILRCVPISNHLYFYWYRQILGQKVEFLVSFYNNEISEKSEIFDDQFSVERPDGSNFTLKIRSTKLEDSAMYFCASSEDIVGTGGNTGELFFGEGSRLTVL.

The chain combines TRBV11-3 with TRBJ2-7; perhaps TRBD1 as D (7 bases). This CDR3 region has 17 residues. V was shortened by 1 base and J by 0 bases, with 16 bases between the two germline ends. Germline CDR1 and CDR2: SGHNT and YENEEA. The CDR3 DNA follows: TGTGCCAGCAGCTTAGGACACAGGGGAGGTTTCTCCTACGAGCAGTACGTC. Translated, it gives CASSLGHRGGFSYEQYV.

V usage is TRBV14 and J usage is TRBJ1-1; TRBD1 matches at 10 bases. This CDR3 has 13 residues. The germline CDR1 and CDR2 sequences are SGHDN and FVKESK. Trimming removed 4 bases from V and 5 bases from J; junction bases left unmatched: 1. In DNA, the CDR3 is TGTGCCAGCAGCCGGACAGGGGGGACTGAAGCTTTCTTT. Its translation is CASSRTGGTEAFF.

This clone was counted once. CDR3 region: CASSPSLQGESNQPQHF. CDR3 in DNA: TGTGCCAGCAGTCCGAGTCTTCAGGGGGAAAGCAATCAGCCCCAGCATTTT. The gene calls are TRBV27 and TRBJ1-5, with 7 bases aligning to TRBD1. Germline V gene lookup returns CDR1 MNHEY and CDR2 SMNVEV (reference sequence). The J segment lost 1 base and the V segment lost 5 bases, leaving 11 bases of the junction unmatched. The CDR3 length is 17 residues.